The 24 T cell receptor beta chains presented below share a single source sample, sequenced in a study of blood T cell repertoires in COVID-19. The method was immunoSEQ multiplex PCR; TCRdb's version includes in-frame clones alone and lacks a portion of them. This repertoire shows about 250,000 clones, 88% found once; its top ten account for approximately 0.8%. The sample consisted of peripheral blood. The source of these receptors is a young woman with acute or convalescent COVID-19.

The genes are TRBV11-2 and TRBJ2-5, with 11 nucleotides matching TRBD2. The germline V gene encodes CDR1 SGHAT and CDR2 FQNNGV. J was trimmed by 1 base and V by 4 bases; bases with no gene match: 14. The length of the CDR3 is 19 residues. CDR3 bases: TGTGCCAGCAGCTCCCAAAATTTACGACTAGCGGGGCCCCAAGAGACCCAGTACTTC. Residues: CASSSQNLRLAGPQETQYF.

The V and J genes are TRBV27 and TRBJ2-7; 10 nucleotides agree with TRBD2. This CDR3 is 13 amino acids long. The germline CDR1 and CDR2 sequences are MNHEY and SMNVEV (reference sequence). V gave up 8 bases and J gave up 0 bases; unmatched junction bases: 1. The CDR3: CASGTSDSYEQYF. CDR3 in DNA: TGTGCCAGCGGGACTAGCGACTCCTACGAGCAGTACTTC.

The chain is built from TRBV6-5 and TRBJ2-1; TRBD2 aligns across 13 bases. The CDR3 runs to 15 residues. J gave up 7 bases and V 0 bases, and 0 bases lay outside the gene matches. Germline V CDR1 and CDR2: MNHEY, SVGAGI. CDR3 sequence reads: CASSYSGLAGNEQFF. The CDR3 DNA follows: TGTGCCAGCAGTTACTCGGGACTAGCGGGAAATGAGCAGTTCTTC.

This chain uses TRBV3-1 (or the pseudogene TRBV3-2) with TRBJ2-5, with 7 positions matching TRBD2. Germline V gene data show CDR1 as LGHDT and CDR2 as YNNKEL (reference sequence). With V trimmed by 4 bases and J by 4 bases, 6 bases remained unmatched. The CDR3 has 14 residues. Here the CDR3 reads CASSRGLSGETQYF. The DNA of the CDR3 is TGTGCCAGCAGCCGGGGACTATCGGGAGAGACCCAGTACTTC.

This CDR3 is CASSLGRTNTEAFF. The DNA for the CDR3 is TGTGCCAGCAGTTTGGGGCGGACGAACACTGAAGCTTTCTTT. J is TRBJ1-1 and V is TRBV27; TRBD1 might be the D (5 bases). This CDR3 is built from 14 residues. Germline CDR1 MNHEY, CDR2 SMNVEV (reference sequence). Trimming stripped 3 bases from V and 1 base from J, with 9 bases between.

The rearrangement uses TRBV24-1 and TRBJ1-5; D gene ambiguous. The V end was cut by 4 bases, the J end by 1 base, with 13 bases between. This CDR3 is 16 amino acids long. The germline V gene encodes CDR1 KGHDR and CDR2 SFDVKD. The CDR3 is CATSDPRLGSNQPQHF. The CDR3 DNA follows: TGTGCCACCAGTGACCCGCGTTTGGGCAGCAATCAGCCCCAGCATTTT.

The CDR3 nucleotides read TGTGCCTGGAGTACGCGTAACGGTGATGGCTACACCTTC. Its protein product is CAWSTRNGDGYTF. The chain couples TRBV30 to TRBJ1-2; D remains ambiguous. The CDR3 sequence is 13 residues long. Looked up from germline, CDR1 is GTSNPN and CDR2 is SVGIG (reference sequence). With 2 bases removed from V and 6 bases from J, the gap between germline ends came to 13 bases.

The CDR3 spells CASGTGLTSGGYTF. CDR3 in DNA: TGTGCATCCGGGACAGGCTTAACCTCAGGAGGCTACACCTTC. The gene calls are TRBV30 and TRBJ1-2; TRBD1 matches 8 bases. Per germline, CDR1 GTSNPN and CDR2 SVGIG (reference sequence). The CDR3 runs to 14 residues.

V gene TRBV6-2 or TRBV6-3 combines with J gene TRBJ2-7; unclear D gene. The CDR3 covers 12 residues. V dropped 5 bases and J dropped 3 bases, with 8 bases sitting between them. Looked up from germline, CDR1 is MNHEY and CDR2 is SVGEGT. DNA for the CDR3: TGTGCCAGCAGTGAGAGTCACTACGAGCAGTACTTC. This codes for CASSESHYEQYF.

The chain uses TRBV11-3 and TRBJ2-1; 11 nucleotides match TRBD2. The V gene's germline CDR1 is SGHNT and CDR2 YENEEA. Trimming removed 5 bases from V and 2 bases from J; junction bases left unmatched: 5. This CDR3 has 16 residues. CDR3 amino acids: CASSMRGLAAYNEQFF. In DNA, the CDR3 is TGTGCCAGCAGCATGCGGGGACTAGCGGCCTACAATGAGCAGTTCTTC.

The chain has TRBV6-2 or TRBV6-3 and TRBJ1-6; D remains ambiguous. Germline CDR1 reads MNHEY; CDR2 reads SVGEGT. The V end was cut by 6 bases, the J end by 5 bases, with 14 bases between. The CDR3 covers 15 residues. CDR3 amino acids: CASSRTTGNNSPLHF. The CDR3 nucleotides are TGTGCCAGCAGCCGAACTACCGGGAATAATTCACCCCTCCACTTT.

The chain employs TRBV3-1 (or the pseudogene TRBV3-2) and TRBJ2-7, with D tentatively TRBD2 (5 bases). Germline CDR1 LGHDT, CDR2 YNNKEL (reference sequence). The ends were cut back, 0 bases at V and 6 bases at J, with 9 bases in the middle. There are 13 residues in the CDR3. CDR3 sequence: CASSQERVSEQYF. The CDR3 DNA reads TGTGCCAGCAGCCAAGAGAGGGTTAGCGAGCAGTACTTC.

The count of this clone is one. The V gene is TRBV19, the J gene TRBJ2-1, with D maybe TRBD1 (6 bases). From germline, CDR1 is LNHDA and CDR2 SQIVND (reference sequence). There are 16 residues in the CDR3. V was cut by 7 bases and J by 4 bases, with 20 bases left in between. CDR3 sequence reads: CASMKWGQGRYNEQFF. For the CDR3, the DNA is TGTGCCAGTATGAAGTGGGGGCAGGGGCGATACAATGAGCAGTTCTTC.

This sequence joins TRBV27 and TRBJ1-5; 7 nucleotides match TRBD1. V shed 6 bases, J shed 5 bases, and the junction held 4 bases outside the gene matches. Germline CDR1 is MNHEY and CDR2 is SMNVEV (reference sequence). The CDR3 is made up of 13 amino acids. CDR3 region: CASRQGSHQPQHF. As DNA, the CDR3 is TGTGCCAGCAGACAGGGGTCTCATCAGCCCCAGCATTTT.

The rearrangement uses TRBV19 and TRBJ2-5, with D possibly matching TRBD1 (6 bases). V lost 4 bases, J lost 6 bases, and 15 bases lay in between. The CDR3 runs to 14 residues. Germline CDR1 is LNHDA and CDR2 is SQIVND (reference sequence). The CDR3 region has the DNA TGTGCCAGTAGTAATTCTATCCAGGGGAAGACCCAGTACTTC. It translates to CASSNSIQGKTQYF.

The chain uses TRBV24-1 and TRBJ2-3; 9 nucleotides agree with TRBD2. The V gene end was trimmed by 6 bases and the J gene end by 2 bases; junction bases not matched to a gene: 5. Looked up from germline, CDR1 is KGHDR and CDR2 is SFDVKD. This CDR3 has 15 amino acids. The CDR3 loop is CATSNLAGTTDTQYF. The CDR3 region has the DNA TGTGCCACCAGTAATCTAGCGGGGACCACAGATACGCAGTATTTT.

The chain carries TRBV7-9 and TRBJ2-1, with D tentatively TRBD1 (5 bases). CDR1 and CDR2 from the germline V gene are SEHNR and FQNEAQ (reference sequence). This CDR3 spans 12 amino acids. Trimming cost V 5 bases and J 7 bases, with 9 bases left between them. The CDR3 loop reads CASSRQGNEQFF. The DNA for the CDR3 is TGTGCCAGCAGCCGCCAGGGAAATGAGCAGTTCTTC.

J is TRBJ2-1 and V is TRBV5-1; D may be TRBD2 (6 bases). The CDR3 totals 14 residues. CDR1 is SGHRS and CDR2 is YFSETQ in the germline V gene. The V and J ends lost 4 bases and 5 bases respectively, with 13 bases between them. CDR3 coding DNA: TGCGCCAGCAGCCCGCCAAAGCGGGACAATGAGCAGTTCTTC. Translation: CASSPPKRDNEQFF. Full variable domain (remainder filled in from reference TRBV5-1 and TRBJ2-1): KAGVTQTPRYLIKTRGQQVTLSCSPISGHRSVSWYQQTPGQGLQFLFEYFSETQRNKGNFPGRFSGRQFSNSRSEMNVSTLELGDSALYLCASSPPKRDNEQFFGPGTRLTVL.

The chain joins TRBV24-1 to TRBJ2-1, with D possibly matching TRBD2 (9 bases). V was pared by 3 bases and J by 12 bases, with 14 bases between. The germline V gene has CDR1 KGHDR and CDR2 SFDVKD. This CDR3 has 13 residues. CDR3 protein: CATSDGQGLAQFF. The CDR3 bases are TGTGCCACCAGTGATGGACAGGGACTAGCGCAGTTCTTC.

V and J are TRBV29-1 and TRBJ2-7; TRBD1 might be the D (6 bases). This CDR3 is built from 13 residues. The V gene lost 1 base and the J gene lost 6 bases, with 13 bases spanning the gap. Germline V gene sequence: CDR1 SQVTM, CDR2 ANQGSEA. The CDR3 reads CSVEGWGQREQYF. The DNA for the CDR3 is TGCAGCGTTGAAGGGTGGGGGCAGCGCGAGCAGTACTTC.

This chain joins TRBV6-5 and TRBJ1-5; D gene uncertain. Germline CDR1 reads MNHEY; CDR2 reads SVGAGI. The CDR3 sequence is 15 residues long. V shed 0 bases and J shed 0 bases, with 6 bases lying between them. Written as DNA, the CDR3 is TGTGCCAGCAGTTACTCGCCTAATAGCAATCAGCCCCAGCATTTT. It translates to CASSYSPNSNQPQHF.

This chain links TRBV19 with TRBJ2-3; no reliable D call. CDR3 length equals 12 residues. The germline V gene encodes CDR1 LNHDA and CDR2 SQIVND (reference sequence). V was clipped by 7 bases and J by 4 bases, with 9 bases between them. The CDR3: CASIGGPDTQYF. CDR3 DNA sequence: TGTGCCAGTATCGGTGGGCCAGATACGCAGTATTTT.

CDR3: CASSLLYGYTF. CDR3 nucleotides: TGTGCCAGCAGCTTACTCTATGGCTACACCTTC. This chain links TRBV7-9 with TRBJ1-2; D unresolved. The CDR3 consists of 11 residues. The germline V and J ends were trimmed by 2 bases and 4 bases, with 2 bases remaining between them. CDR1 is SEHNR, CDR2 FQNEAQ, per germline (reference sequence).

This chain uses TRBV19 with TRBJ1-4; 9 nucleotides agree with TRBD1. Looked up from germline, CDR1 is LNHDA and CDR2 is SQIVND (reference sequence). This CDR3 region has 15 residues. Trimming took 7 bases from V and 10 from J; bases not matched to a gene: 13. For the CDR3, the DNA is TGTGCCAGTACACCTCCGGGACAGGGTTTTCGAAAACTGTTTTTT. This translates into CASTPPGQGFRKLFF.